This T cell receptor (beta chain) is drawn from a study of CD8 T cells in ankylosing spondylitis. Quantitative molecular-barcoded 5'-RACE generated the TCR beta libraries. TCRdb re-called the 5' RACE reads with MiXCR, one entry per CDR3 protein. The data show some 100,000 distinct CDR3 sequences, about 8.3% seen once. Findings and caveats of the study: Disease-linked clones had a CD8+ phenotype and relatively low frequency in peripheral blood. Within ankylosing spondylitis blood, a TCR beta motif made up of several highly homologous variants appeared to be characteristic.

The length of the CDR3 is 15 residues. CDR1 and CDR2 from the germline V gene are WSHSY and SAAADI. V lost 5 bases to trimming and J lost 3 bases; unmatched junction nucleotides: 9. In this sample, this clonotype turned up many times. Its target is unknown. The sample taken for sequencing was blood, either unsorted or a sorted T cell fraction (not recorded which). This clonotype was obtained from a male donor with ankylosing spondylitis or in good health (not recorded which). The chain uses TRBV10-2 and TRBJ1-2; 7 nucleotides align to TRBD1. In DNA, the CDR3 is TGCGCCAGCAGTTACAGACAGGGCCCGTACTATGGCTACACCTTC. This translates into CASSYRQGPYYGYTF.